This T cell receptor (beta chain) emerged from a study of T cell responses to AZD1222 COVID-19 vaccine. Notes on the study in general: The donor cohort was predominantly white British with a female majority, and clonal diversity may have been underestimated.

The method was immunoSEQ multiplex PCR; TCRdb's version includes in-frame clones alone and lacks a portion of them. The sample contains 65,000 to 75,000 clones, 80% to 90% of which appear only once. To note about this clone: Its specificity is not known.

Germline loops: CDR1 LNHDA, CDR2 SQIVND (reference sequence). CDR3 length: 17 residues. V was cut by 5 bases and J by 0 bases, with 17 bases left in between. The V call is TRBV19, the J call TRBJ2-1; perhaps TRBD1 as D (5 bases). This material consisted of peripheral blood, taken on day 0 of AZD1222 vaccination. The TCR was taken from an adult in good health. The DNA for the CDR3 is TGTGCCAGTAGTTCTGGGGCCCTTGAGAGCTCCTACAATGAGCAGTTCTTC. Amino acid sequence: CASSSGALESSYNEQFF. Full variable domain (outside the CDR3, taken from reference TRBV19 and TRBJ2-1): DGGITQSPKYLFRKEGQNVTLSCEQNLNHDAMYWYRQDPGQGLRLIYYSQIVNDFQKGDIAEGYSVSREKKESFPLTVTSAQKNPTAFYLCASSSGALESSYNEQFFGPGTRLTVL.